A selection of T cell receptor beta chains follows, all from one sample in a study of T cells in Graves' hyperthyroidism and ophthalmopathy. MiXCR, run by TCRdb on the multiplex PCR reads, gives a single entry per CDR3 protein. Counted here are about 300,000 distinct CDR3 sequences, roughly 19% occurring once; the ten biggest clones make up approximately 37%. Sequenced material: blood. These receptors came from a man in his fifties with Graves' ophthalmopathy. Each CDR3 is given with its conserved first and last residue. The D gene is left open where the match is weak. Where a row states a size, it is once, few, many or the class of an expanded clone; other rows omit it.

>TRBD2|TRBV27|TRBJ2-1|few
TGTGCCAGCCAGACTAGCGGTCTATACAATGAGCAGTTCTTC
CASQTSGLYNEQFF
>TRBD2|TRBV3-1|TRBJ2-3|NA
TGTGCCAGCAGTGTTAGCGGGGACAGCACAGATACGCAGTATTTT
CASSVSGDSTDTQYF
>NA|TRBV27|TRBJ2-7|NA
TGTGCCAGCAGGTTTTCCATTTTCAAGGAGCAGTACTTC
CASRFSIFKEQYF
>NA|TRBV28|TRBJ2-5|many
TGTGCCAGCAGTCGACAGGAACAAGAGACCCAGTACTTC
CASSRQEQETQYF
>TRBD2|TRBV5-4|TRBJ2-1|NA
TGTGCCAGCAGCCCTACACTAGCGGGTCAGGACAATGAGCAGTTCTTC
CASSPTLAGQDNEQFF
>NA|TRBV19|TRBJ2-5|once
TGTGCCAGTAGTATTGGTGTAGGGCAAGAGACCCAGTACTTC
CASSIGVGQETQYF
>TRBD1|TRBV7-9|TRBJ1-1|few
TGTGCCAGCAGCATCCTGCTTGGAGAACAGGGGGCGAGAGCTTTCTTT
CASSILLGEQGARAFF
>TRBD2|TRBV20-1|TRBJ2-1|many
TGCAGTGCTGGGACTAGCGGGAATAGCGATGAGCAGTTCTTC
CSAGTSGNSDEQFF
>TRBD1|TRBV18|TRBJ2-1|few
TGTGCCAGCTCGCGGGGACAGGGTTTGGATGAGCAGTTCTTC
CASSRGQGLDEQFF
>TRBD1|TRBV6-1|TRBJ2-5|few
TGTGCCAGCAGTGAGATGGGGGGGACAGGGGTATCAGAGACCCAGTACTTC
CASSEMGGTGVSETQYF
>TRBD2|TRBV27|TRBJ2-3|few
TGTGCCAGCAGTTTAACCCCCGCTAGCGGGGACCTTTATACGCAGTATTTT
CASSLTPASGDLYTQYF
>NA|TRBV6-1|TRBJ2-1|NA
TGTGCCAGCAGGCGACAGACTTCCAATGAGCAGTTCTTC
CASRRQTSNEQFF
>NA|TRBV4-2|TRBJ1-2|NA
TGTGCCAGCAGCCAAGAACGGGAAGGCCGAGGGGGCTACACCTTC
CASSQEREGRGGYTF
>NA|TRBV28|TRBJ2-7|NA
TGTGCCAGCAGTTTCCCCCCCCATGAAGAGCAGTACTTC
CASSFPPHEEQYF
>NA|TRBV5-1|TRBJ1-1|NA
TGCGCCAGCAGCCAAACAGGGCCTGTGAACACTGAAGCTTTCTTT
CASSQTGPVNTEAFF
>TRBD1|TRBV5-1|TRBJ1-1|many
TGCGCCAGCAGCTTCTCGGGACAGGCTGTCACTGAAGCTTTCTTT
CASSFSGQAVTEAFF
>TRBD2|TRBV3-1|TRBJ2-1|many
TGTGCCAGCAGCCGACAGACTAGCGGGAAGCGCAATGAGCAGTTCTTC
CASSRQTSGKRNEQFF
>TRBD1|TRBV20-1|TRBJ2-2|few
TGCAGTGCCTTTCTGGGACAGTCGAACACCGGGGAGCTGTTTTTT
CSAFLGQSNTGELFF
>NA|TRBV5-1|TRBJ2-3|NA
TGCGCCAGCAGCTTGATGGGGGACCCGACAGATACGCAGTATTTT
CASSLMGDPTDTQYF
>TRBD2|TRBV28|TRBJ2-5|many
TGTGCCAGCACCCCTGCCGGGGGGCAAGAGACCCAGTACTTC
CASTPAGGQETQYF
>TRBD1|TRBV10-3|TRBJ2-1|many
TGTGCCACCGGGACAGGGGTCTACAATGAGCAGTTCTTC
CATGTGVYNEQFF
>NA|TRBV29-1|TRBJ1-1|many
TGCAGCGTTAAAGGCCCGAACACTGAAGCTTTCTTT
CSVKGPNTEAFF
>TRBD1|TRBV24-1|TRBJ2-1|NA
TGTGCCACCAGTGACCCTACAGGGGATCCCTACAATGTGCAGTTCTTC
CATSDPTGDPYNVQFF
>TRBD2|TRBV27|TRBJ2-6|NA
TGTGCCAGCACCCCGGACCGGGACTATAGCTCTGGGGCCAACGTCCTGACTTTC
CASTPDRDYSSGANVLTF
>NA|TRBV30|TRBJ2-2|NA
TGTGCCTGCCCCGGGACAAAGAACACCGGGGAGCTGTTTTTT
CACPGTKNTGELFF
>NA|TRBV14|TRBJ1-5|NA
TGTGCCAGCAGCCTACAGGGAAGGGGTCAGCCCCAGCATTTT
CASSLQGRGQPQHF
>TRBD2|TRBV12-3/TRBV12-4|TRBJ2-1|NA
TGTGCCAGCAGTTTGCCACTAGCGGGAGCATACAATGAGCAGTTCTTC
CASSLPLAGAYNEQFF
>NA|TRBV20-1|TRBJ2-2|NA
TGCAGTGCATGGACAGAGAACACCGGGGAGCTGTTTTTT
CSAWTENTGELFF
>TRBD1|TRBV12-3/TRBV12-4|TRBJ2-5|many
TGTGCCAGCAGTTCCGGGACAGGACAAGAGACCCAGTACTTC
CASSSGTGQETQYF
>NA|TRBV25-1|TRBJ2-6|few
TGTGCCTTTCGGAAGGGATCTGGGGCCAACGTCCTGACTTTC
CAFRKGSGANVLTF
>TRBD2|TRBV5-1|TRBJ2-1|many
TGCGCCAGCAGTCAGTGGGAGGGTTTTTCCTACAATGAGCAGTTCTTC
CASSQWEGFSYNEQFF
>NA|TRBV6-1|TRBJ2-7|many
TGTGCCAGCGGACAGTACTCCTACGAGCAGTACTTC
CASGQYSYEQYF
>TRBD1|TRBV20-1|TRBJ2-3|many
TGCAGTCAGGGTAGGGGGCATACGCAGTATTTT
CSQGRGHTQYF
>NA|TRBV12-3/TRBV12-4|TRBJ2-3|few
TGTGCCAGCAGTCCCCACCCGGTACTCCGGAATACGCAGTATTTT
CASSPHPVLRNTQYF
>NA|TRBV14|TRBJ1-6|few
TGTGCCAGCAGCCAACAGGGAGTTTCACCCCTCCACTTT
CASSQQGVSPLHF
>NA|TRBV28|TRBJ2-7|many
TGTGCCAGCAGTAACATTGGGGGTTACGAGCAGTACTTC
CASSNIGGYEQYF
>NA|TRBV7-2|TRBJ2-7|few
TGTGCCAGCAGGTCTTTGCACGAGCAGTACTTC
CASRSLHEQYF
>NA|TRBV4-2|TRBJ1-1|NA
TGTGCCAGCAGCCAAGATCTCCGGGGAGACACTGAAGCTTTCTTT
CASSQDLRGDTEAFF
>TRBD1|TRBV28|TRBJ1-2|NA
TGTGCCAGCAGTTTTAGGGACAGGGTCGTCTATGGCTACACCTTC
CASSFRDRVVYGYTF
>NA|TRBV15|TRBJ2-5|NA
TGTGCCGTTCCCCCTCCCGGGACTGAGAGGGGGAGGGCGCAGGAGACCCAGTACTTC
CAVPPPGTERGRAQETQYF